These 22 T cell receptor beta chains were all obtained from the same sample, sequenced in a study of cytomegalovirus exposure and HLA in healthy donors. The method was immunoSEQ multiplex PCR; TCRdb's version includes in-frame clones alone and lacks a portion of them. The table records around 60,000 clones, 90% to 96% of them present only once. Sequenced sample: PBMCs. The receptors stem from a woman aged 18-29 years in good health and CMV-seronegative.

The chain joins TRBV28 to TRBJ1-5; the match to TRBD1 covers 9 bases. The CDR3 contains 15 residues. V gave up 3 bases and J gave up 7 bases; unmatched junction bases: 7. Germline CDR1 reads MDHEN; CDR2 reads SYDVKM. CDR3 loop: CASSLGTGWNQPQHF. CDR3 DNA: TGTGCCAGCAGTTTGGGGACAGGGTGGAACCAGCCCCAGCATTTT. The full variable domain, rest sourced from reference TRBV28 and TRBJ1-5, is DVKVTQSSRYLVKRTGEKVFLECVQDMDHENMFWYRQDPGLGLRLIYFSYDVKMKEKGDIPEGYSVSREKKERFSLILESASTNQTSMYLCASSLGTGWNQPQHFGDGTRLSIL.

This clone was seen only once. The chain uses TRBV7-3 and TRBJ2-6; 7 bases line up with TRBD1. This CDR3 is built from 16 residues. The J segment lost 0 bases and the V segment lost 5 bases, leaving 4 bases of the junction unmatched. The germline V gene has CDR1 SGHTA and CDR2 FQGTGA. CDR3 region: CASSPWTGSGANVLTF. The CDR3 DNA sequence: TGTGCCAGCAGCCCCTGGACAGGCTCTGGGGCCAACGTCCTGACTTTC. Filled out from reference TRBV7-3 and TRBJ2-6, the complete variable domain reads GAGVSQTPSNKVTEKGKYVELRCDPISGHTALYWYRQSLGQGPEFLIYFQGTGAADDSGLPNDRFFAVRPEGSVSTLKIQRTERGDSAVYLCASSPWTGSGANVLTFGAGSRLTVL.

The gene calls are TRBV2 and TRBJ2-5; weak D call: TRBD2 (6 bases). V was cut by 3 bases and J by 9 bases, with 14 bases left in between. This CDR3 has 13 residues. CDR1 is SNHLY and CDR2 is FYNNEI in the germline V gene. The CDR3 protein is CASSEGPTGAQYF. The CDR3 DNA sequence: TGTGCCAGCAGTGAGGGACCCACGGGAGCCCAGTACTTC.

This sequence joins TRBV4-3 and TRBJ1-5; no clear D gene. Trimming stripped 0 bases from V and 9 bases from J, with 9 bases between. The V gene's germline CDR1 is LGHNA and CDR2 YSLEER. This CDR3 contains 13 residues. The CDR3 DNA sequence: TGCGCCAGCAGCCAAGATTTTCGGGGGCCCCAGCATTTT. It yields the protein CASSQDFRGPQHF.

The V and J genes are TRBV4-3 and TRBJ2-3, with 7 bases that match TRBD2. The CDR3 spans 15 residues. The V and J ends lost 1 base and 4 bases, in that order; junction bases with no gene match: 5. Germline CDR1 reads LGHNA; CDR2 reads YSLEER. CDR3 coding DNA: TGCGCCAGCAGCCAAGGAGAGCGGGAACCAGATACGCAGTATTTT. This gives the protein CASSQGEREPDTQYF.

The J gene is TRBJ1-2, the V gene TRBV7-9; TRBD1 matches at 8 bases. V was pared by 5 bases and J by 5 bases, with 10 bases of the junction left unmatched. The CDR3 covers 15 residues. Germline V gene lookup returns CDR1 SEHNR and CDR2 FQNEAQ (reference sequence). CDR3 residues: CASSIGQGRGYGYTF. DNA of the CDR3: TGTGCCAGCAGCATAGGACAGGGTCGGGGGTATGGCTACACCTTC. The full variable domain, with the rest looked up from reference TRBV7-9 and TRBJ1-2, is DTGVSQNPRHKITKRGQNVTFRCDPISEHNRLYWYRQTLGQGPEFLTYFQNEAQLEKSRLLSDRFSAERPKGSFSTLEIQRTEQGDSAMYLCASSIGQGRGYGYTFGSGTRLTVV.

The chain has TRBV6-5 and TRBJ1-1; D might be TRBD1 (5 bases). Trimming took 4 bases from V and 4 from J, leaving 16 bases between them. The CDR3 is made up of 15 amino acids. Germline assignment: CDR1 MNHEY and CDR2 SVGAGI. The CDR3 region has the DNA TGTGCCAGCAGTTCCCCCGGGGGGGGACTCACTGAAGCTTTCTTT. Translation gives CASSSPGGGLTEAFF.

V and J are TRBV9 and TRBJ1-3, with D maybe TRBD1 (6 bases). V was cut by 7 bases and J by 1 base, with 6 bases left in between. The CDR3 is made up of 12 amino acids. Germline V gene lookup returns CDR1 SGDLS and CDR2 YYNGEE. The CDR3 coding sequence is TGTGCCAGCCAGGGGTCTGGAAACACCATATATTTT. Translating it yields CASQGSGNTIYF.

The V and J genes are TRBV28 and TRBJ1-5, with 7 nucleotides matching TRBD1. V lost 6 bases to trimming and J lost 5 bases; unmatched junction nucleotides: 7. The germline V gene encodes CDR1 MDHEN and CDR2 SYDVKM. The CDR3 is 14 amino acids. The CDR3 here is CASSPTGFDQPQHF. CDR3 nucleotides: TGTGCCAGCAGCCCGACAGGGTTCGATCAGCCCCAGCATTTT. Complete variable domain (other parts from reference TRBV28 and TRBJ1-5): DVKVTQSSRYLVKRTGEKVFLECVQDMDHENMFWYRQDPGLGLRLIYFSYDVKMKEKGDIPEGYSVSREKKERFSLILESASTNQTSMYLCASSPTGFDQPQHFGDGTRLSIL.

The DNA for the CDR3 is TGCGCCAGCAGCTTGGAGGGGAGCGGGGGCCCAGGGGCCTACGAGCAGTACTTC. Translated, it gives CASSLEGSGGPGAYEQYF. The chain couples TRBV5-1 to TRBJ2-7, with TRBD2 matching 8 bases. Germline V gene lookup returns CDR1 SGHRS and CDR2 YFSETQ. This CDR3 is built from 18 residues. Trimming at V came to 0 bases and at J to 2 bases, leaving 13 bases not matched to a gene.

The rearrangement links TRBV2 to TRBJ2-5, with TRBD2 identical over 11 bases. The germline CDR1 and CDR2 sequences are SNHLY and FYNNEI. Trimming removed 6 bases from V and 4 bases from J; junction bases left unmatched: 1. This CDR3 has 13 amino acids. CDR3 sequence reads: CASSGLAGETQYF. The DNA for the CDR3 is TGTGCCAGCAGCGGACTAGCGGGAGAGACCCAGTACTTC.

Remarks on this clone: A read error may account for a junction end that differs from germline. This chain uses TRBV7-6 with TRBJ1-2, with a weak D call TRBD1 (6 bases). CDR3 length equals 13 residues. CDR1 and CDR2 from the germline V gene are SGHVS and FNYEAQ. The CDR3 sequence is CGSSPGGAGGYTF. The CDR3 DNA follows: TGTGGCAGCAGCCCTGGGGGGGCTGGAGGCTACACCTTC. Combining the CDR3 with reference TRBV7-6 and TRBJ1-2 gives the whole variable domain GAGVSQSPRYKVTKRGQDVALRCDPISGHVSLYWYRQALGQGPEFLTYFNYEAQQDKSGLPNDRFSAERPEGSISTLTIQRTEQRDSAMYRCGSSPGGAGGYTFGSGTRLTVV.

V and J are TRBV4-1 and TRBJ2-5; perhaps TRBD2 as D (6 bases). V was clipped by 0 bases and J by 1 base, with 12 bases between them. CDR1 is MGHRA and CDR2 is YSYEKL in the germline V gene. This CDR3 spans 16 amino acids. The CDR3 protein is CASSQDSGSGQETQYF. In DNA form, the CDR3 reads TGCGCCAGCAGCCAAGATTCGGGTAGCGGCCAAGAGACCCAGTACTTC.

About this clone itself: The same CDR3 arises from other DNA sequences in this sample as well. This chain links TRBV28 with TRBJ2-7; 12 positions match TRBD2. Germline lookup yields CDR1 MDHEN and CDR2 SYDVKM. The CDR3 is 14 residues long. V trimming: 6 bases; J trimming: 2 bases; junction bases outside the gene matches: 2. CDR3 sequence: CASSLAGGPYEQYF. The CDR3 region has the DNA TGTGCCAGCAGCCTAGCGGGAGGGCCCTACGAGCAGTACTTC.

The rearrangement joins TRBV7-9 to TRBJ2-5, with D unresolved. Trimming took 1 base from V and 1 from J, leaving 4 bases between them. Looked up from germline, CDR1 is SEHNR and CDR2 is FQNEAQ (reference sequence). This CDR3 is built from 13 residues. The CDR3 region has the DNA TGTGCCAGCAGCTTAGGCAGCCAAGAGACCCAGTACTTC. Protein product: CASSLGSQETQYF.

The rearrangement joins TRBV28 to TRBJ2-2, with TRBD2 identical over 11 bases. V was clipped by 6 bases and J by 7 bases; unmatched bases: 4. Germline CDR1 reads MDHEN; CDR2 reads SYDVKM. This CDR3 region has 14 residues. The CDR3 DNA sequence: TGTGCCAGCAGCACTAGCGGGGGCGGCGGGGAGCTGTTTTTT. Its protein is CASSTSGGGGELFF.

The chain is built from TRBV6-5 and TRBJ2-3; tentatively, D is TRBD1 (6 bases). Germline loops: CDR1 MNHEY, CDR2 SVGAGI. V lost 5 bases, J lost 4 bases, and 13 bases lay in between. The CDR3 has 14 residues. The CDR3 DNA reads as TGTGCCAGCAGTCCCCGACAGGAAGCAGATACGCAGTATTTT. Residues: CASSPRQEADTQYF.

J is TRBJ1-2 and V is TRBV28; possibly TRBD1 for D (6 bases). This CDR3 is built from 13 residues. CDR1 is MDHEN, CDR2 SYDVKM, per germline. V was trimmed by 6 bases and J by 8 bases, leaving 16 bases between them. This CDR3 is CASSIYSRGGYTF. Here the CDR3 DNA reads TGTGCCAGCAGCATATATTCAAGGGGGGGCTACACCTTC.

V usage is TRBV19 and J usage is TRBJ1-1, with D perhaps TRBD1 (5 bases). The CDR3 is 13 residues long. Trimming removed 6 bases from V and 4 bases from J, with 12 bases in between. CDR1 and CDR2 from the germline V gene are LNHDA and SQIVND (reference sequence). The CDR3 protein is CASRVAGGTEAFF. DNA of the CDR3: TGTGCCAGTAGGGTGGCGGGGGGCACTGAAGCTTTCTTT.

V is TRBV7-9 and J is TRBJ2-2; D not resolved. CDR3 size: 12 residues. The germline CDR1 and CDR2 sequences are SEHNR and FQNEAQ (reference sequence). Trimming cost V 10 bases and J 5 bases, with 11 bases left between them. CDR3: CATLTATGELFF. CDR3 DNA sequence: TGTGCCACCCTTACAGCTACCGGGGAGCTGTTTTTT.

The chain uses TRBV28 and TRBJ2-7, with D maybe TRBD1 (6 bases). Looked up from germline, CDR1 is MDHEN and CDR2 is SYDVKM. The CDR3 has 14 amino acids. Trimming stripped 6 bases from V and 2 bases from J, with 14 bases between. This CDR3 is CASSGQSKPYEQYF. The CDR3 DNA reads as TGTGCCAGCAGCGGACAGAGTAAACCCTACGAGCAGTACTTC.

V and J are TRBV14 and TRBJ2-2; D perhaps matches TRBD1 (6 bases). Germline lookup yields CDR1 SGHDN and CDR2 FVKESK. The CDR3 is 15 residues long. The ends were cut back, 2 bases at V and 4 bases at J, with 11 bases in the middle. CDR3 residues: CASSQYQGFTGELFF. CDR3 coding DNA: TGTGCCAGCAGCCAATATCAGGGGTTCACCGGGGAGCTGTTTTTT.